The 14 T cell receptor beta chains below come from one sample, sequenced in a study of memory CD4+ T cells and cytomegalovirus serostatus. Repertoires were generated with immunoSEQ multiplex PCR, while TCRdb's copy carries only in-frame clones and drops some. The sample carries 50,000 to 75,000 clones, around 83% recorded once. The sort gate was single viable CD3+CD4+CD8-CD45RO+ cells for memory CD4+ T cells. Sequences were obtained from memory CD4+ T cells from blood. The origin of the receptors is an adult in good health and CMV-seronegative.

The chain is built from TRBV30 and TRBJ1-3, with D unclear. The V gene lost 4 bases and the J gene lost 3 bases, with 4 bases spanning the gap. Germline V gene sequence: CDR1 GTSNPN, CDR2 SVGIG (reference sequence). This CDR3 is 11 amino acids long. CDR3 nucleotide sequence: TGTGCCTGGATACTTGGAAACACCATATATTTT. The encoded protein is CAWILGNTIYF.

The genes are TRBV19 and TRBJ1-4; weak D call: TRBD1 (5 bases). This CDR3 region has 13 residues. Germline V gene lookup returns CDR1 LNHDA and CDR2 SQIVND (reference sequence). V gave up 7 bases and J gave up 8 bases, with 14 bases separating them. The CDR3 region is CASIVGGREKLFF. The CDR3 bases are TGTGCCAGTATCGTCGGGGGACGGGAAAAACTGTTTTTT.

The V call is TRBV4-1, the J call TRBJ1-2; a weak D match, TRBD1 (6 bases). The CDR3 extends over 15 amino acids. Trimming left V 4 bases short and J 3 bases short, with 15 bases between. Germline V gives CDR1 MGHRA, CDR2 YSYEKL. CDR3 in DNA: TGCGCCAGCAGCCCACAGGGTTGGACGGACTATGGCTACACCTTC. This encodes CASSPQGWTDYGYTF.

The rearrangement uses TRBV5-1 and TRBJ2-3; D is perhaps TRBD2 (7 bases). Germline assignment: CDR1 SGHRS and CDR2 YFSETQ. Between the trimmed V and J ends, which lost 6 bases and 5 bases, there was a span of 19 bases. There are 15 residues in the CDR3. CDR3 amino acids: CASTRGGGQGDTQYF. CDR3 DNA sequence: TGCGCCAGCACCCGGGGCGGGGGCCAAGGAGATACGCAGTATTTT.

The J gene is TRBJ2-3, the V gene TRBV27; tentatively, D is TRBD1 (6 bases). Germline CDR1 MNHEY, CDR2 SMNVEV (reference sequence). The CDR3 loop spans 14 amino acids. V lost 5 bases and J 7 bases, leaving 16 bases between the germline ends. The CDR3 DNA is TGTGCCAGCAGTAGGAACAGGGCGCAACATACGCAGTATTTT. Encoded protein: CASSRNRAQHTQYF.

This chain links TRBV7-7 with TRBJ2-1; 7 nucleotides line up with TRBD2. The J segment lost 5 bases and the V segment lost 4 bases, leaving 2 bases of the junction unmatched. Germline CDR1 reads SSHAT; CDR2 reads FNYEAQ (reference sequence). The CDR3 sequence is 13 residues long. The DNA for the CDR3 is TGTGCCAGCAGCTCTAGCGGAAACAATGAGCAGTTCTTC. This codes for CASSSSGNNEQFF.

Here the CDR3 DNA reads TGTGCCAGCAGCTCGCGCGTAGGGGGCACAGATACGCAGTATTTT. Translation: CASSSRVGGTDTQYF. The gene calls are TRBV11-2 and TRBJ2-3; perhaps TRBD1 as D (5 bases). Germline CDR1 reads SGHAT; CDR2 reads FQNNGV. The CDR3 is made up of 15 amino acids. Trimming left V 4 bases short and J 1 base short, with 12 bases between.

This clone was seen a single time. The rearrangement uses TRBV6-1 and TRBJ1-2; 8 bases map to TRBD1. CDR3 length equals 14 residues. The V and J ends lost 0 bases and 7 bases, in that order; junction bases with no gene match: 4. Germline CDR1 is MNHNS and CDR2 is SASEGT. The CDR3 loop is CASSEADRGAGYTF. The CDR3, as DNA: TGTGCCAGCAGTGAAGCAGACAGGGGAGCTGGCTACACCTTC.

V is TRBV19 and J is TRBJ2-3, with 9 bases matching TRBD1. The CDR3 spans 15 residues. The trim removed 5 bases at V and 6 bases at J, leaving 9 bases unmatched. CDR1 LNHDA and CDR2 SQIVND come from the germline V gene (reference sequence). The CDR3 coding sequence is TGTGCCAGTAGTCCCCAGGGACAGGGTACGGATACGCAGTATTTT. It encodes CASSPQGQGTDTQYF.

The V call is TRBV5-1, the J call TRBJ2-6; D may correspond to TRBD1 or TRBD2 (6 bases each). Germline V lookup: CDR1 SGHRS, CDR2 YFSETQ. The CDR3 sequence is 18 residues long. V lost 0 bases, J lost 0 bases, and 13 bases lay in between. The CDR3, as DNA: TGCGCCAGCAGCTTGGATGCGGGGACAAGCTCTGGGGCCAACGTCCTGACTTTC. Translated: CASSLDAGTSSGANVLTF.

V usage is TRBV5-8 and J usage is TRBJ1-3; D is unresolved. Germline V gives CDR1 SGHTS, CDR2 YDEGEE. Trimming stripped 1 base from V and 4 bases from J, with 18 bases between. The CDR3 totals 17 residues. DNA for the CDR3: TGTGCCAGCAGCTTGCTTCGAGACTCCGGTTCGGGAAACACCATATATTTT. Its translation: CASSLLRDSGSGNTIYF.

The chain links TRBV29-1 to TRBJ2-3; tentatively, D is TRBD1 (6 bases). V was pared by 4 bases and J by 1 base, with 9 bases between. CDR1 is SQVTM, CDR2 ANQGSEA, per germline. The CDR3 consists of 13 residues. CDR3 residues: CSVAAGGTDTQYF. In DNA, the CDR3 is TGCAGCGTTGCGGCAGGGGGCACAGATACGCAGTATTTT.

This clone has a single count. The chain links TRBV5-4 to TRBJ2-1; D is ambiguous. In germline, CDR1 is SGHNT, CDR2 YYREEE (reference sequence). The CDR3 is 14 residues long. V shed 5 bases and J shed 7 bases, with 16 bases lying between them. CDR3 region: CASRTHVQANEQFF. The CDR3, as DNA: TGTGCCAGCAGGACTCATGTCCAGGCGAATGAGCAGTTCTTC.

The gene calls are TRBV7-2 and TRBJ1-3; D is ambiguous. V dropped 4 bases and J dropped 4 bases, with 17 bases sitting between them. This CDR3 spans 16 amino acids. CDR1 and CDR2 (germline): SGHTA, FQGNSA. The CDR3 loop reads CASSSFFGGIGNTIYF. The CDR3 nucleotides read TGTGCCAGCAGCTCCTTCTTTGGAGGGATAGGAAACACCATATATTTT.